This T cell receptor beta chain stems from a study of molecular identifiers for immune sequencing clone quantification (dated by TCRdb to between 2018 and 2020). For the study in its entirety: For a replicate experiment, RNA from roughly 18,000 or 92,000 naive CD8 T cells was divided into five aliquots, of which four were sequenced. This methods study benchmarked molecular-identifier clustering-based TCR repertoire sequencing (MIDCIRS) and TCR RNA copy counting, using CD8 T cells to do so. General conclusions and limits of the study: Spiked-in Jurkat TCR RNA (10 copies' worth), which is not part of the donor repertoire, was contained in the naive libraries. Identical TCR molecules sharing a barcode could cause highly expanded clone sizes to be underestimated. When barcode sub-clustering was omitted, TCR diversity was inflated by chimeric consensus sequences, with chimeras reaching as high as 47%. In CMV-specific effector cells, clones with more than 20 RNA copies contained over 99% of molecules, whereas in naive cells such clones contained under 1% of molecules. A single cell's worth of spiked-in Jurkat TCR RNA was reported detectable even among approximately 930,000 naive CD8 T cells. About 3 recovered TCR RNA copies per cell were obtained by modeling, versus approximately 9 by digital PCR, implying a capture efficiency of about 30%.

The CDR3 has 14 amino acids, counting the end cysteine and phenylalanine. Only the CDR3 DNA is retained, 42 bases long and in frame from the first base. Clipping removes 3 bases from V and 8 bases from J, with 6 as the unmatched junction base count. Naive CD8 T cell libraries were made from roughly 21,000 to 960,000 sorted cells using 10%, 30% or 50% of purified RNA. Naive CD8 T cells, defined as CD8+CD4-CCR7+CD45RA+, were FACS-sorted into RLT Plus buffer on a BD FACSAria II. To test detection sensitivity, Jurkat RNA equivalent to more than 9 TCR copies was spiked into samples of roughly 18,000-1,100,000 naive CD8 T cells. Enrichment of CD8 T cells was done with RosetteSep CD8+ T Cell Enrichment Cocktail plus Ficoll-Paque, and ACK red cell lysis came afterward. To prepare the library, PCR was applied. This sample was sequenced with an Illumina HiSeq 4000. Bulk TCR libraries were generated as previously described, with the TCR primers listed in Table S5 used. The Qiagen AllPrep DNA/RNA kit was used to purify total RNA. Before analysis, reads from multiple sequencing runs of the same library were pooled. Concerning the study's data processing: Reads were retained only if an exact TCR constant sequence was present, and the retained reads were trimmed to 150 nt and grouped according to their 12-nt molecular barcodes. Within each barcode group, reads were sub-clustered at a 15% Levenshtein threshold, and quality-weighted consensus sequences were built per RNA molecule. Non-functional sequences were discarded, and so were lower-count sequences lying one edit away from another sequence. Barcode sub-clusters with fewer than 20% of the maximum read count were removed, based on fitting two negative binomial distributions. TCRdb reworked the public reads: Q25 trimming with fastp, MiXCR clone assembly, productive beta chains retained. Rows matching on CDR3 protein sequence are summarized as one entry with the most common DNA and genes. TCRdb's processing, not the study's, gives the V and J calls here. In this sample the table shows some 320,000 distinct CDR3 sequences, around 21% of which occur a single time. The ten top clones hold approximately 0.8% of the sample.

In this sample, this clonotype turned up many times. Its antigen has not been determined. There are no base qualities to consult, and no much larger clone falls within one base. Input material: naive CD8+ T cells from blood, with Jurkat cell RNA spiked in. In the paper's terms, the cell subset or site label means: FACS-sorted CD8+CD4-CCR7+CD45RA+ naive T cells. The TCR comes from a human donor in good health. Some libraries in this study had Jurkat cell RNA spiked in. The rearranged segments are TRBV12-3 or TRBV12-4 and TRBJ1-4, with 7 middle bases fitting TRBD1. The DNA is as follows: TGTGCCAGCAGTTTGACAGGGCTGGAGGAAAAACTGTTTTTT. Its protein product is CASSLTGLEEKLFF.